What follows is one T cell receptor beta chain and its context. No antigen is known for it. The length of the CDR3 is 16 residues. V gave up 2 bases and J gave up 7 bases, with 17 bases separating them. It was with unique molecular identifiers that the TCRbeta library was prepared. TCRdb used MiXCR to reprocess the PCR reads, holding one entry per CDR3 protein. This table holds around 490,000 distinct CDR3 sequences, approximately 10% found once. These data are taken from a study of T-cell reconstitution after alpha-beta-depleted transplantation in children. Study-level results: Counts and diversity of T cells one year after transplant came mostly from newly produced T cells. Elevated TCRbeta diversity at day 60 was traced, in some patients, to surviving recipient T cells and thymic progenitors. The study reportedly traced alpha-beta T cells about two months after transplant to several hundred expanded graft clones.

The sequence derives from a female patient between 2 and 15 years old who had a stem cell transplant for aplastic anemia, so the T cells may come from the graft donor. The material sequenced was PBMCs, mostly from graft donor cells, taken 180 days after TCRalphabeta/CD19-depleted stem cell transplant. The rearrangement uses TRBV12-3 or TRBV12-4 and TRBJ1-4; D remains ambiguous. The chain's CDR3 is CASSLLTLRRAEKLFF. CDR3 bases: TGTGCCAGCAGTTTACTCACCCTGAGGCGAGCTGAAAAACTGTTTTTT.